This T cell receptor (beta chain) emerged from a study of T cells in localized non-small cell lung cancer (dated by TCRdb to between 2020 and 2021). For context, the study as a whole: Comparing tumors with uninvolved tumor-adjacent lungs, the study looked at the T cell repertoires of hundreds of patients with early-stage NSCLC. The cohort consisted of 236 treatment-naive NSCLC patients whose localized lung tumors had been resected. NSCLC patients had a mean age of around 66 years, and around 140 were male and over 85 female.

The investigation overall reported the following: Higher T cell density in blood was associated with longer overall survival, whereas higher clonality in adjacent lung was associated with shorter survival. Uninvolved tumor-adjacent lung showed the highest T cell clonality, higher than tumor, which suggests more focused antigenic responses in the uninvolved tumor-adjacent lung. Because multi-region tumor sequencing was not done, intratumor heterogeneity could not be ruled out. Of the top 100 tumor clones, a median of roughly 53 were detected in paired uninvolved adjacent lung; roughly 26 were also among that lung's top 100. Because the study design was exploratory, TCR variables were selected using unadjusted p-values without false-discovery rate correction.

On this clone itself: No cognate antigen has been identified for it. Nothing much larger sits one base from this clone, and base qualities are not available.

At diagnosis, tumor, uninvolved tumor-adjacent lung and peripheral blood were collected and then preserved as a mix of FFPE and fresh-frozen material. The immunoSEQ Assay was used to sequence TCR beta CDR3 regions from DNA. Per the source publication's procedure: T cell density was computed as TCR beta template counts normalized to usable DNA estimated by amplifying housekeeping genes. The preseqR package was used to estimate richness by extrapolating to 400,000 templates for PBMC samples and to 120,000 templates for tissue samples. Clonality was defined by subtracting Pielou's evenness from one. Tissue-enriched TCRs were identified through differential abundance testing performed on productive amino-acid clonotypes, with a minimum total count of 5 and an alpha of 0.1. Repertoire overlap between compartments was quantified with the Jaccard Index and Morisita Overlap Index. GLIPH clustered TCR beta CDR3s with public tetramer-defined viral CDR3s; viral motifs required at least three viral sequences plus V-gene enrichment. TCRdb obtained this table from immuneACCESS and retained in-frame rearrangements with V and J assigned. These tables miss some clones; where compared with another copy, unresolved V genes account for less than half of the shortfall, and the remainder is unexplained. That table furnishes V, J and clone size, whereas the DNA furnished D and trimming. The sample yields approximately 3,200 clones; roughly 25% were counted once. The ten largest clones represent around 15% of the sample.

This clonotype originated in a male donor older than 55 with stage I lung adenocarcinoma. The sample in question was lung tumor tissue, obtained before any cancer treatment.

The bases read TGCAGCGCAATACAGGGCGGGGAGACCCAGTACTTC. Translated, it gives CSAIQGGETQYF. This receptor chain uses TRBV29-1 and TRBJ2-5; tentative D gene TRBD1, with 6 bases matching. CDR1 and CDR2 were assigned from the germline V gene as SQVTM and ANQGSEA. The CDR3 sequence holds 12 residues, the cysteine and phenylalanine included. Only the CDR3 part of the read is kept: 36 bases, read in frame from the first base. Between the V and J ends, shortened by 7 bases and 5 bases respectively, the junction contains 14 bases.